This TCR beta chain was identified during a study of response to subunit inactivated influenza vaccine (dated by TCRdb to 2017 to 2018). Some background on the complete study: Deep quantitative profiling of the T cell receptor repertoire was used in the study to follow responses to a trivalent subunit inactivated influenza vaccine. Summary of the overall study and its limitations: The authors proposed that each seasonal influenza vaccination may bring in only a limited number of new T cells.

In the case of this clonotype: Its antigen remains undetermined. The record has no base qualities; no much larger clone is one base away.

The CDR3 runs 13 residues from the cysteine to the phenylalanine. The retained sequence is limited to the CDR3, 39 bases, with the frame set at the first base. Per the germline V gene, SGHVS is the CDR1 and FNYEAQ is the CDR2. The junction shows trimming of 6 bases on V and 7 bases on J, plus 10 bases between the germline ends. Libraries were prepared through RT-PCR. Sequencing was performed on an Illumina HiSeq 2500. TCRdb reprocessed the public reads (quality trimming at Q25 with fastp, clone calling with MiXCR) and kept in-frame beta chains. Rows are combined by CDR3 protein, so each entry shows the most common genes and DNA. This sample comprises hundreds of thousands of distinct CDR3 sequences, around 25% of them detected only once. The top ten hold under 2.5% of the sample.

The chain was built from TRBV7-6 and TRBJ1-6; the D gene cannot be named for sure. The material was CD4+ T cells sorted from PBMCs, obtained 4 to 6 days after vaccination. This clonotype was sampled from a man aged 45-60 years who received an inactivated influenza vaccine. Donor details come from another sample of the same person, matched by shared clones. The DNA sequence is given as TGTGCCAGCAGTCGCCTGAAAAATTCACCCCTCCACTTT. The encoded protein is CASSRLKNSPLHF. Here the CDR3 is joined to the reference TRBV7-6 and TRBJ1-6 genes, and the full variable domain is: GAGVSQSPRYKVTKRGQDVALRCDPISGHVSLYWYRQALGQGPEFLTYFNYEAQQDKSGLPNDRFSAERPEGSISTLTIQRTEQRDSAMYRCASSRLKNSPLHFGNGTRLTVT.